This T cell receptor (beta chain) was recorded in a study of glioma-infiltrating T cells (dated by TCRdb to 2016 to 2018). Regarding the study in general: The study sequenced TCR alpha- and beta-chain repertoires from glioma tissue, from non-neoplastic brain tissue and from matched peripheral blood mononuclear cells. To measure divergence between tissue and blood T-cell populations, each tissue-infiltrating repertoire was compared with the peripheral blood repertoire of the same patient. The paired cohort comprised three low-grade glioma patients, several primary glioblastoma patients and three non-glioma patients contributing non-neoplastic brain tissue.

This clonotype has just one count. The clone's antigen remains unknown. One end of the junction does not line up with germline, which may come from a read error. Overall results and qualifications from the work: Small numbers underpinned the group comparisons: roughly 8 glioblastoma patients, three low-grade glioma patients and three non-neoplastic patients. VJ-independent divergence between tissue and blood was lower than expected in non-neoplastic patients but higher than expected in all gliomas, particularly low-grade gliomas. Very few CDR3 sequences were shared between tissue and blood, attributed to high CDR3 diversity and limited sampling.

TCR alpha and beta CDR3 regions were amplified with the iRepertoire nested amplicon-rescue multiplex PCR (arm-PCR) platform from RNA. For one-step reverse transcription and amplification, roughly 90-450 ng of tissue mRNA or PBMC total RNA was used as input. Following bead purification, Illumina adapters were added by a secondary multiplex PCR, and the libraries were gel-purified between 200 and 400 bp. Internal 6-nucleotide barcodes were carried by the libraries and were used for demultiplexing. The libraries were sequenced on an Illumina MiSeq using 2x220 or 2x250 nucleotide paired-end reads. Processing in the source paper ran as follows. Paired reads were merged using FLASH 1.2.11 and aligned with BWA-MEM to the GRCh37 human genome, and TRA and TRB reads were then extracted. V and J assignment used an IMGT-derived reference of cassette sequences and CDR3 motifs that included pseudogenes. Three-frame translation of reads was performed, and productive CDR3s were defined as those with a C...FGXG motif and no stop codons. Clonotypes were defined as unique combinations of V-J cassette pair and CDR3 amino acid sequence. Reads were filtered by Hamming distance, with the threshold set by the sequence error rate of each sample in mapped regions. Using fastp trimming at Q25 and MiXCR clonotype assembly, TCRdb reanalyzed the public sequencing data and kept in-frame beta chains. Every CDR3 protein is listed once, alongside the most common genes and DNA of its rows. In this record, the V and J calls reflect TCRdb's handling and not the investigators' own analysis. In all, the sample holds 150,000 to 200,000 distinct CDR3 sequences, and more than 35% of those were seen once. The ten largest make up under 6.5% of the sample.

The germline V gene supplies CDR1 MNHEY and CDR2 SVGEGT. The CDR3 numbers 14 residues from cysteine through phenylalanine. The CDR3 DNA has 42 bases and is translated from base 1. The chain couples TRBV6-2 or TRBV6-3 to TRBJ1-5, with TRBD1 identical over 8 junction bases. This TCR was recovered from a human donor with low-grade glioma or glioblastoma, undergoing nonglioma brain surgery, or in good health (not recorded which). Input material: glioma tissue, nonneoplastic brain tissue, or PBMCs (not recorded which). Here is the DNA: TGTGCCATTCAGGGGGCGACTGGGAATCATCCCCACCATTTT. This codes for CAIQGATGNHPHHF.